This T cell receptor beta chain was found in a study of coeliac disease. Study results and limitations: Largely private TRB repertoires meant most sequences were sample-unique.

Data came from immunoSEQ multiplex PCR; TCRdb stores just in-frame clones and leaves some out. The data show approximately 8,500 clones, 45% to 60% seen once. A few counts support this clone. Its specificity is not known. The V end was cut by 5 bases, the J end by 7 bases, with 24 bases between. CDR3 size: 17 residues. Germline-derived CDR1 and CDR2 are LGHNA and YSLEER. The receptor comes from a woman aged 60-75 years with celiac disease. V gene TRBV4-3 combines with J gene TRBJ2-1; maybe TRBD1 (6 bases). The sequenced sample was intraepithelial lymphocytes from the gut. CDR3 region: CASSSRDKEVLLNEQFF. Written as DNA, the CDR3 is TGCGCCAGCAGCTCAAGGGACAAGGAAGTCCTACTGAATGAGCAGTTCTTC.